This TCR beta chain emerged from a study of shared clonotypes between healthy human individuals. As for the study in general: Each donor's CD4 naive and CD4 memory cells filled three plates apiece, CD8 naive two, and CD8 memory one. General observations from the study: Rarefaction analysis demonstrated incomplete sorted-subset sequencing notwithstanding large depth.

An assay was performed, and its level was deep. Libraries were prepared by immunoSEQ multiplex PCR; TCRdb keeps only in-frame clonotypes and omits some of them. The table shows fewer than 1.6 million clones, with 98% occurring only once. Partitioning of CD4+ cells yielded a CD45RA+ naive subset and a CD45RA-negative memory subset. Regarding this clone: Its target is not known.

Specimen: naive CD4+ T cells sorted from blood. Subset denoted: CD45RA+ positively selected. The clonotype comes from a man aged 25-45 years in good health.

Here the CDR3 reads CASSLPARGGYTF. The CDR3 DNA follows: TGTGCCAGCAGCCTCCCAGCTAGGGGCGGCTACACCTTC. The chain links TRBV13 to TRBJ1-2; perhaps TRBD1 as D (5 bases). Trimming pared 5 bases from V and 8 bases from J, leaving 15 bases between. The CDR3 length is 13 residues. CDR1 is PRHDT, CDR2 FYEKMQ, per germline (reference sequence).